This TCR beta chain was profiled in a study of blood T cell repertoires in COVID-19 (dated by TCRdb to the early 2020s). Turning to the overall study: The collaborator samples originated in the United States, Italy and Spain and spanned the acute and convalescent phases of COVID-19. The material from the prospective study consisted of cDNA or gDNA derived from T cells, B-cell-depleted T cells, or PBMCs. Subjects who had been exposed to COVID-19, were actively infected with it, or had recovered from it provided the deeply sampled blood TCRbeta repertoires that made up the dataset. The repertoires were released in a freely available public database meant as a resource for research on the immune response to SARS-CoV-2. The samples were drawn from the first 160 participants of the ongoing ImmuneRACE study and from some 1,300 subjects provided by 6 global collaborators. Nearly every sample came with metadata listing a de-identified subject ID, COVID-19 status, age in years and sex. Where available, HLA class I and class II types were obtained from metadata supplied by the sample provider rather than from assay-based typing.

Between the V and J ends, shortened by 2 bases and 0 bases respectively, the junction contains 9 bases. The CDR3, cysteine through phenylalanine, is 15 amino acids long. Just CDR3 DNA is preserved here, 45 bases in frame from base 1. The germline V gene sets CDR1 to SGHDT and CDR2 to YYEEEE. The immunoSEQ Assay, a bias-controlled multiplex PCR, was used to amplify TCRbeta CDR3 regions from genomic DNA. The original pipeline was this. Within the assay, amplification of reference gene primers was used to estimate how many nucleated cells each sample contained. To quantify the absolute abundance of each unique TCRbeta CDR3 rearrangement, sequence reads were collapsed and filtered. For each sample, productive Simpson clonality was calculated as the square root of Simpson's diversity index across productive rearrangements. TCRdb holds this immuneACCESS table with in-frame rearrangements only. Some clones are missing; in checked studies, unresolved V genes explain under half, and the rest has no known cause. D and trimming come from the DNA, and the V and J calls and clone size come from that table. This sample holds about 210,000 clones; around 85% were observed only once. The ten largest account for around 19% of the sample.

As concerns this clone: No antigen is known for it. No base qualities exist here, and no much larger clone lies one base off it.

Enrolling through a virtual design, the prospective study's participants ranged in age from roughly 18 to 100 years and lived across about two dozen United States geographic areas. In the prospective study, cohorts were assigned on the basis of participant-reported clinical history obtained from a screening survey and a study questionnaire. Recovered participants in ImmuneRACE Cohort 3 were defined as having two consecutive negative NP/OP PCR tests, clearance from a healthcare professional, or resolution of symptoms. Each participant in the prospective study had whole blood, serum and a nasopharyngeal or oropharyngeal swab collected by mobile phlebotomists. Over a roughly two-month period, participants in the prospective study had the option of providing additional blood draws and questionnaires. Before DNA extraction, prospective study blood samples were shipped either frozen or at room temperature.

Findings and caveats that apply to the study as a whole: The quantity of clinical and demographic metadata differed by source and by participant and was supplied without curation.

Sample: PBMCs or T cells enriched from blood (not recorded which). Here the chain combines TRBV5-6 and TRBJ1-3, with no confidently assigned D gene. The source is a man in his forties who had recovered from COVID-19. The sequenced DNA: TGTGCCAGCAGCTTCGGGTCCAACTCTGGAAACACCATATATTTT. The encoded protein is CASSFGSNSGNTIYF.